Below, one T cell receptor (beta chain) is given with its context. The data were taken from a study of blood T cell repertoires in COVID-19. Study-level information: Sample material is recorded as cDNA or gDNA derived from T cells, B-cell-depleted T cells, or PBMCs.

Only in-frame clones appear in the TCRdb table, and some are missing; sequencing was by immunoSEQ multiplex PCR. The sample consists of a few hundred thousand clones, just under 90% of them appearing once. Germline V CDR1 and CDR2: SGDLS, YYNGEE. J lost 2 bases, V lost 4 bases, and 2 bases had no gene match. This CDR3 spans 15 amino acids. This chain uses TRBV9 with TRBJ2-3; 12 nucleotides align to TRBD2. Sample: peripheral blood. This TCR derives from a man in his 60s who had recovered from COVID-19. DNA of the CDR3: TGTGCCAGCAGCCTAGCGGGGGGGGTCACAGATACGCAGTATTTT. It translates to CASSLAGGVTDTQYF.